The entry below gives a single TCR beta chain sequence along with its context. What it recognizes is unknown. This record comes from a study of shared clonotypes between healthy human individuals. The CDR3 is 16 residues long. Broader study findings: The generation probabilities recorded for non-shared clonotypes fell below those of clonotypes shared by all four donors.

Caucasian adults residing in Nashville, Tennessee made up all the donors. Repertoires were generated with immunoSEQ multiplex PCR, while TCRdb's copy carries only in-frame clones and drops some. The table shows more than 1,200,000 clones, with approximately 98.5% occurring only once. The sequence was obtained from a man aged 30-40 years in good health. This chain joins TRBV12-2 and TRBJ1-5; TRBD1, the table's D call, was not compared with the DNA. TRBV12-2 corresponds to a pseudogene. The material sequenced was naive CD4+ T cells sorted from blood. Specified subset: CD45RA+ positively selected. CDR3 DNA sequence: TGTGCAAGTCGCTTAGGGGACAGGGGGCTGCGTCAGCCCCAGCATTTT. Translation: CASRLGDRGLRQPQHF.